The 25 T cell receptor beta chains below come from one sample, sequenced in a study of blood T cell repertoires in COVID-19 (dated by TCRdb to about 2020). Libraries came from the immunoSEQ multiplex PCR assay. TCRdb stores this immuneACCESS table with in-frame sequences only. Part of the clones is absent; in the studies checked, under half of the shortfall reflects unresolved V genes, and no reason is known for the rest. The sample includes over 200,000 clones, with 65% to 85% observed a single time. The ten biggest clones cover about 8% of the sample. Source material: peripheral blood. Receptors originate from a woman older than 75 with acute or convalescent COVID-19.

The chain employs TRBV27 and TRBJ1-5; perhaps TRBD1 as D (5 bases). V lost 5 bases and J 7 bases, leaving 21 bases between the germline ends. Germline CDR1 is MNHEY and CDR2 is SMNVEV (reference sequence). The length of the CDR3 is 16 residues. The CDR3 region has the DNA TGTGCCAGCAGTCGTACTCTGCGTCAAAGGGGCCAGCCCCAGCATTTT. Translated, it gives CASSRTLRQRGQPQHF.

The chain combines TRBV24-1 with TRBJ2-3, with D possibly matching TRBD1 (6 bases). The germline V gene has CDR1 KGHDR and CDR2 SFDVKD. The CDR3 consists of 12 residues. V lost 8 bases and J 4 bases, leaving 9 bases between the germline ends. The CDR3 DNA sequence: TGTGCCACCACAGGGGATGCAGATACGCAGTATTTT. This translates into CATTGDADTQYF.

A single count supports this clone. The chain combines TRBV6-6 with TRBJ2-7; 12 bases are a match to TRBD1. Looked up from germline, CDR1 is MNHNY and CDR2 is SVGAGI (reference sequence). The length of the CDR3 is 16 residues. The ends lost 8 bases at V and 2 bases at J; junction bases unmatched: 10. CDR3 sequence reads: CASFYQGQGATYEQYF. CDR3 coding DNA: TGTGCCAGCTTCTATCAGGGACAGGGGGCCACCTACGAGCAGTACTTC.

V usage is TRBV29-1 and J usage is TRBJ2-1; 7 bases agree with TRBD2. J gave up 9 bases and V 3 bases, and 5 bases lay outside the gene matches. The CDR3 consists of 12 residues. CDR1 is SQVTM, CDR2 ANQGSEA, per germline. The CDR3 spells CSVDWGGSEQFF. In DNA, the CDR3 is TGCAGCGTTGATTGGGGGGGGAGTGAGCAGTTCTTC.

This clone was observed a few times. The gene calls are TRBV2 and TRBJ1-1; no reliable D call. The CDR3 loop spans 17 amino acids. Germline V gene lookup returns CDR1 SNHLY and CDR2 FYNNEI. V was shortened by 0 bases and J by 1 base, with 15 bases between the two germline ends. The chain's CDR3 is CASSEALLLGRNTEAFF. The CDR3 DNA reads TGTGCCAGCAGTGAAGCGCTTCTACTTGGGCGGAACACTGAAGCTTTCTTT.

The chain carries TRBV5-1 and TRBJ1-2; 8 bases match TRBD1. J lost 5 bases, V lost 0 bases, and 15 bases had no gene match. Germline assignment: CDR1 SGHRS and CDR2 YFSETQ. The CDR3 runs 18 residues. The CDR3 nucleotides are TGCGCCAGCAGCTTGGAATCCCAGGGGGCGAATAATTGGTATGGCTACACCTTC. It codes for CASSLESQGANNWYGYTF.

The J gene is TRBJ2-4, the V gene TRBV20-1; D perhaps matches TRBD2 (5 bases). V was trimmed by 3 bases and J by 4 bases, leaving 10 bases between them. Germline CDR1 is DFQATT and CDR2 is SNEGSKA (reference sequence). The CDR3 extends over 13 amino acids. CDR3 DNA sequence: TGCAGTGCTAGTGCGGGTTCGAAAAACATTCAGTACTTC. This codes for CSASAGSKNIQYF.

The genes are TRBV6-5 and TRBJ1-6, with D possibly TRBD1 on 5 matching bases. V was clipped by 6 bases and J by 7 bases, with 10 bases between them. The CDR3 has 13 residues. Germline V gene data show CDR1 as MNHEY and CDR2 as SVGAGI. The CDR3 DNA sequence: TGTGCCAGCAGGGGGCTAGGAAATTCACCCCTCCACTTT. This codes for CASRGLGNSPLHF.

This clone was picked up many times. The CDR3 DNA reads as TGTGCCAGCAGCCTTGGGACAGGGGGGCCACCCCTCCACTTT. Protein: CASSLGTGGPPLHF. This rearrangement joins TRBV3-1 (or the pseudogene TRBV3-2) to TRBJ1-6, with 11 positions matching TRBD1. V gave up 4 bases and J gave up 11 bases; unmatched junction bases: 4. CDR1 and CDR2 (germline): LGHDT, YNNKEL (reference sequence). The CDR3 covers 14 residues.

The CDR3 reads CASSQDLLGQGYEQYF. Here the CDR3 DNA reads TGTGCCAGCAGCCAAGATCTTCTGGGACAGGGCTACGAGCAGTACTTC. The V gene is TRBV3-1 (or the pseudogene TRBV3-2), the J gene TRBJ2-7; 9 bases are a match to TRBD1. Losses at the gene ends were 0 bases for V and 3 bases for J; bases not matched to a gene: 6. This CDR3 region has 16 residues. The V gene's germline CDR1 is LGHDT and CDR2 YNNKEL (reference sequence).

CDR3 sequence reads: CASRFGTGPNQPQHF. The CDR3 DNA reads TGCGCCAGCAGATTCGGGACAGGTCCCAATCAGCCCCAGCATTTT. The V call is TRBV10-1, the J call TRBJ1-5; TRBD1 agrees at 8 bases. V was pared by 6 bases and J by 3 bases, with 7 bases of the junction left unmatched. The CDR3 spans 15 residues. Looked up from germline, CDR1 is WNHNN and CDR2 is SYGVQD (reference sequence).

Concerning this clone: This sample includes further DNA sequences coding for the same CDR3. The CDR3 sequence is CASSRELNTEAFF. In DNA, the CDR3 is TGCGCCAGCAGCCGAGAGCTGAACACTGAAGCTTTCTTT. This sequence joins TRBV5-1 and TRBJ1-1; D is unresolved. Germline CDR1 reads SGHRS; CDR2 reads YFSETQ. Trimming shortened V by 4 bases and J by 0 bases, and 7 bases separated the two germline ends. This CDR3 is built from 13 residues.

The rearrangement joins TRBV6-1 to TRBJ1-5; a possible D gene is TRBD1 (5 bases). This CDR3 region has 13 residues. Germline loops: CDR1 MNHNS, CDR2 SASEGT. Trimming shortened V by 1 base and J by 6 bases, and 7 bases separated the two germline ends. CDR3 nucleotides: TGTGCCAGCAGTGAAGTCGACAGTCAGCCCCAGCATTTT. It is translated as CASSEVDSQPQHF.

The sample holds many counts of this clone. The genes are TRBV30 and TRBJ1-6; D is perhaps TRBD1 (5 bases). V was pared by 7 bases and J by 7 bases, with 23 bases between. The CDR3 covers 16 residues. CDR1 is GTSNPN and CDR2 is SVGIG in the germline V gene (reference sequence). The CDR3 DNA reads TGTGCCTCGCGCCTTGGGTCCTCCCAGGGCAATTCACCCCTCCACTTT. It is translated as CASRLGSSQGNSPLHF.

The chain joins TRBV6-5 to TRBJ2-1; 10 bases are a match to TRBD1. This CDR3 region has 16 residues. Trimming took 0 bases from V and 4 from J; bases not matched to a gene: 3. CDR1 is MNHEY, CDR2 SVGAGI, per germline. Here the CDR3 DNA reads TGTGCCAGCAGTTACTCGACAGGGGGCGCATACAATGAGCAGTTCTTC. This sequence encodes CASSYSTGGAYNEQFF.

In its sample, this clone was seen a few times. The chain carries TRBV5-1 and TRBJ2-1, with 14 bases matching TRBD2. Trimming removed 7 bases from V and 0 bases from J; junction bases left unmatched: 9. This CDR3 has 18 residues. Germline V CDR1 and CDR2: SGHRS, YFSETQ. CDR3 bases: TGCGCCAGCTCCGGGACTAGCGGGAGTGATAGCTCCTACAATGAGCAGTTCTTC. This codes for CASSGTSGSDSSYNEQFF.

V usage is TRBV11-3 and J usage is TRBJ2-1; 7 bases match TRBD2. Trimming at V came to 6 bases and at J to 8 bases, leaving 7 bases not matched to a gene. Germline-derived CDR1 and CDR2 are SGHNT and YENEEA. This CDR3 is 13 amino acids long. The CDR3 protein is CASRSTGGDEQFF. In DNA form, the CDR3 reads TGTGCCAGCAGATCGACTGGGGGGGATGAGCAGTTCTTC.

The CDR3 loop is CASSLGGADQPQHF. The CDR3 DNA is TGTGCCAGCAGCTTAGGGGGCGCGGATCAGCCCCAGCATTTT. This sequence joins TRBV11-1 and TRBJ1-5; a weak D match, TRBD1 (5 bases). Trimming left V 1 base short and J 5 bases short, with 9 bases between. The CDR3 loop spans 14 amino acids. The germline CDR1 and CDR2 sequences are SGHAT and FQDESV (reference sequence).

The rearrangement joins TRBV19 to TRBJ1-4; 8 bases map to TRBD1. Per the germline V gene, CDR1 is LNHDA and CDR2 is SQIVND (reference sequence). The ends lost 5 bases at V and 6 bases at J; junction bases unmatched: 5. The length of the CDR3 is 14 residues. The CDR3 sequence is CASSRLDRDEKLFF. As DNA, the CDR3 is TGTGCCAGTAGTCGTTTGGACAGGGATGAAAAACTGTTTTTT.

J is TRBJ2-1 and V is TRBV15; tentatively, D is TRBD2 (7 bases). The CDR3 consists of 18 residues. CDR1 is LNHNV, CDR2 YYDKDF, per germline (reference sequence). The ends were cut back, 3 bases at V and 2 bases at J, with 20 bases in the middle. CDR3 bases: TGTGCCACCAGCAGCTCCCGGGGGGCGGGGTTACCCTACAATGAGCAGTTCTTC. It yields the protein CATSSSRGAGLPYNEQFF.

The chain joins TRBV25-1 to TRBJ1-5; D is undetermined. The CDR3 has 15 residues. CDR1 MGHDK and CDR2 SYGVNS come from the germline V gene. V lost 5 bases and J lost 5, with 16 bases in between. The CDR3 loop reads CASSRCRWKDQPQHF. CDR3 in DNA: TGTGCCAGCAGTAGGTGCAGGTGGAAGGATCAGCCCCAGCATTTT.

The V call is TRBV7-2, the J call TRBJ1-5; perhaps TRBD1 as D (6 bases). Germline lookup yields CDR1 SGHTA and CDR2 FQGNSA. V gave up 1 base and J gave up 2 bases, with 9 bases separating them. CDR3 size: 15 residues. CDR3 DNA sequence: TGTGCCAGCAGCTTAGAGCCAGGGGGCAATCAGCCCCAGCATTTT. It specifies CASSLEPGGNQPQHF.

This chain links TRBV29-1 with TRBJ2-1; no firm D call. The CDR3 covers 11 residues. The germline V gene has CDR1 SQVTM and CDR2 ANQGSEA. Trimming pared 4 bases from V and 5 bases from J, leaving 6 bases between. In DNA form, the CDR3 reads TGCAGCGTTGGTCAGAACAATGAGCAGTTCTTC. Protein product: CSVGQNNEQFF.

This clone was seen just once. The rearrangement joins TRBV29-1 to TRBJ1-1, with D unclear. The CDR3 spans 12 residues. Trimming took 5 bases from V and 5 from J, leaving 12 bases between them. CDR1 and CDR2 from the germline V gene are SQVTM and ANQGSEA. The CDR3 reads CSVRVGLTEAFF. The CDR3, as DNA: TGCAGCGTTCGGGTCGGATTAACTGAAGCTTTCTTT. Full variable domain (outside the CDR3, taken from reference TRBV29-1 and TRBJ1-1): SAVISQKPSRDICQRGTSLTIQCQVDSQVTMMFWYRQQPGQSLTLIATANQGSEATYESGFVIDKFPISRPNLTFSTLTVSNMSPEDSSIYLCSVRVGLTEAFFGQGTRLTVV.

The gene calls are TRBV10-3 and TRBJ1-1, with 7 bases that match TRBD1. The trim removed 3 bases at V and 5 bases at J, leaving 9 bases unmatched. The length of the CDR3 is 15 residues. Germline V gives CDR1 ENHRY, CDR2 SYGVKD. The CDR3 DNA follows: TGTGCCATCAGTGAAGAGGTAGGGGGCGGGACTGAAGCTTTCTTT. Protein: CAISEEVGGGTEAFF.